The clone carrying this T cell receptor beta chain has only a few counts. Its antigen is currently unknown. Sequencing of the DNA from cultured CD4+ T cells was carried out with the Oncomine TCR Beta short-read assay. Genomic DNA extraction was carried out from cultured CD4+ T cells. TCRdb used MiXCR to reprocess the PCR reads, holding one entry per CDR3 protein. The sample has about 15,000 distinct CDR3 sequences, about 60% seen once; the top ten hold around 17%. The entry originates in a study of vaccination and CD4 T cells after COVID-19. Study information: The study drew post-COVID samples a median around 92 days after diagnosis (range 35 to 161). Some control cultures received a CEFX pool, which served as the positive control. Others received an HIV-1 Nef pool or no peptide. Study-wide findings and caveats: Counts of SARS-CoV-2-reactive clonotypes had a median that went from around 21 to 38, a nonsignificant change.

The CDR3 spans 16 residues. The J segment lost 0 bases and the V segment lost 2 bases, leaving 5 bases of the junction unmatched. The germline CDR1 and CDR2 sequences are MNHEY and SVGEGT. Treatment meaning: approximately 9-day PBMC culture with coronavirus spike peptide pools or control peptides (ViraFEST assay). Material for sequencing was CD4+ T cells from blood, cultured in vitro. The gene calls are TRBV6-2 or TRBV6-3 and TRBJ1-2; 8 bases line up with TRBD1. The TCR comes from a human donor who had recovered from COVID-19. For the CDR3, the DNA is TGTGCCAGCAGTTACGACAGGGGAGTGCCTAACTATGGCTACACCTTC. Amino acid sequence: CASSYDRGVPNYGYTF.